A single sample is the source of the 24 T cell receptor beta chains below, sequenced in a study of cytomegalovirus exposure and HLA in healthy donors. The PCR employed 60 Vbeta primers together with 13 Jbeta primers. The protocol was immunoSEQ multiplex PCR, while the TCRdb copy is restricted to in-frame clones and leaves out a portion. The sample shows 60,000 to 85,000 clones, around 82% of them seen only once. The sample was PBMCs. The source is a man aged 40-49 years in good health and CMV-seronegative.

The V gene is TRBV5-1, the J gene TRBJ1-2; TRBD1 aligns across 7 bases. The germline CDR1 and CDR2 sequences are SGHRS and YFSETQ. The CDR3 has 14 amino acids. J gave up 6 bases and V 3 bases, and 8 bases lay outside the gene matches. In DNA, the CDR3 is TGCGCCAGCAGCTCGTCCGCAGGGGGAAATGGCTACACCTTC. Translation: CASSSSAGGNGYTF.

The V gene is TRBV30, the J gene TRBJ1-5; D uncertain. The length of the CDR3 is 14 residues. Trimming took 2 bases from V and 2 from J, leaving 10 bases between them. Germline loops: CDR1 GTSNPN, CDR2 SVGIG (reference sequence). The CDR3 region is CAWSHLEGNQPQHF. The DNA of the CDR3 is TGTGCCTGGAGTCACCTCGAGGGCAATCAGCCCCAGCATTTT.

The V gene is TRBV6-1, the J gene TRBJ1-2; maybe TRBD1 (6 bases). This CDR3 spans 12 amino acids. Trimming cost V 5 bases and J 12 bases, with 16 bases left between them. Per the germline V gene, CDR1 is MNHNS and CDR2 is SASEGT. CDR3 in DNA: TGTGCCAGCAGTCCCTCTCAGGGGAAAAACACCTTC. Protein sequence: CASSPSQGKNTF.

The chain uses TRBV5-4 and TRBJ1-5; D is uncertain. V was pared by 0 bases and J by 5 bases, with 18 bases between. CDR1 is SGHNT, CDR2 YYREEE, per germline (reference sequence). The CDR3 is 17 amino acids. In nucleotides, the CDR3 is TGTGCCAGCAGCTTGGGCGGAGGGTTTGTGTTGGATCAGCCCCAGCATTTT. This codes for CASSLGGGFVLDQPQHF.

V usage is TRBV4-1 and J usage is TRBJ2-2, with D tentatively TRBD1 (6 bases). The CDR3 is made up of 16 amino acids. Trimming stripped 4 bases from V and 1 base from J, with 13 bases between. Looked up from germline, CDR1 is MGHRA and CDR2 is YSYEKL. CDR3 loop: CASSPNRERNTGELFF. The CDR3 nucleotides are TGCGCCAGCAGCCCTAACAGGGAAAGGAACACCGGGGAGCTGTTTTTT.

The chain recombines TRBV5-1 with TRBJ2-7; a possible D gene is TRBD1 (5 bases). There are 14 residues in the CDR3. The germline V gene has CDR1 SGHRS and CDR2 YFSETQ. V lost 4 bases and J lost 1, with 12 bases in between. CDR3 amino acids: CASSPDTQSYEQYF. The CDR3 coding sequence is TGCGCCAGCAGCCCGGACACTCAATCCTACGAGCAGTACTTC.

A few counts support this clone. This chain links TRBV7-8 with TRBJ1-1; D is perhaps TRBD1 (6 bases). Germline V gene sequence: CDR1 SGHVS, CDR2 FQNEAQ. Trimming removed 5 bases from V and 5 bases from J, with 21 bases in between. The CDR3 is 16 residues long. CDR3 sequence: CASSHLAGAGKTEAFF. As DNA, the CDR3 is TGTGCCAGCAGCCACCTGGCGGGGGCAGGAAAGACTGAAGCTTTCTTT.

The V call is TRBV25-1, the J call TRBJ2-1, with 9 bases lining up with TRBD1. CDR1 is MGHDK, CDR2 SYGVNS, per germline. V dropped 8 bases and J dropped 4; count of bases not matched to a gene: 3. There are 13 residues in the CDR3. The CDR3 reads CASRDRAYNEQFF. In DNA, the CDR3 is TGTGCCAGCCGGGACAGGGCATACAATGAGCAGTTCTTC.

The chain couples TRBV6-5 to TRBJ1-4, with 8 bases that match TRBD1. CDR1 and CDR2 from the germline V gene are MNHEY and SVGAGI. V shed 5 bases and J 8 bases; nucleotides not matched to a gene: 10. The CDR3 contains 15 residues. The CDR3 sequence: CASSNADRVGEKLFF. Here the CDR3 DNA reads TGTGCCAGCAGTAACGCGGACAGGGTTGGGGAAAAACTGTTTTTT.

The gene calls are TRBV27 and TRBJ2-5; 12 positions agree with TRBD1. Trimming took 6 bases from V and 4 from J; bases not matched to a gene: 9. Germline lookup yields CDR1 MNHEY and CDR2 SMNVEV (reference sequence). The CDR3 contains 16 residues. The CDR3 protein is CASRSLGTGGRETQYF. The CDR3 DNA is TGTGCCAGCAGATCTTTGGGGACAGGGGGCCGAGAGACCCAGTACTTC.

This clone was observed a single time. The junction and the germline gene differ at one end; a read error may be behind it. The rearrangement joins TRBV18 to TRBJ1-2, with D hard to call. CDR1 KGHSH and CDR2 LQKENI come from the germline V gene. The CDR3 has 13 residues. The CDR3 is CASSPERLYGYPF. DNA for the CDR3: TGTGCCAGCTCACCAGAGAGACTCTATGGCTACCCCTTC.

The rearrangement links TRBV14 to TRBJ1-2, with D hard to call. The CDR3 covers 13 residues. Between the trimmed V and J ends, which lost 4 bases and 2 bases, there was a span of 8 bases. Germline CDR1 is SGHDN and CDR2 is FVKESK. This CDR3 reads CASSLLGNYGYTF. The CDR3 coding sequence is TGTGCCAGCAGCCTGCTCGGGAACTATGGCTACACCTTC.

The genes are TRBV9 and TRBJ2-5, with D possibly TRBD1 on 6 matching bases. V dropped 3 bases and J dropped 7 bases, with 10 bases sitting between them. Germline CDR1 reads SGDLS; CDR2 reads YYNGEE. This CDR3 comprises 12 residues. Written as DNA, the CDR3 is TGTGCCAGCAGCGAGGGGGTTGGGACCCAGTACTTC. It yields the protein CASSEGVGTQYF.

The chain is built from TRBV7-2 and TRBJ2-1; weak D call: TRBD1 (6 bases). Germline V CDR1 and CDR2: SGHTA, FQGNSA. There are 15 residues in the CDR3. V was clipped by 4 bases and J by 7 bases, with 17 bases between them. Written as DNA, the CDR3 is TGTGCCAGCAGCTCCCGGGGACAACGCGTTAATGAGCAGTTCTTC. It yields the protein CASSSRGQRVNEQFF.

The chain links TRBV6-1 to TRBJ1-2; 9 bases agree with TRBD1. CDR3 size: 13 residues. J gave up 6 bases and V 7 bases, and 6 bases lay outside the gene matches. Germline V gene data show CDR1 as MNHNS and CDR2 as SASEGT. The CDR3 loop reads CASTTDRGNGYTF. The CDR3 DNA reads as TGTGCCAGCACCACGGACAGGGGAAATGGCTACACCTTC.

This chain uses TRBV7-9 with TRBJ2-1, with 9 bases lining up with TRBD1. Germline CDR1 is SEHNR and CDR2 is FQNEAQ (reference sequence). V shed 3 bases, J shed 8 bases, and the junction held 11 bases outside the gene matches. The CDR3 is made up of 16 amino acids. DNA for the CDR3: TGTGCCAGCAGCTTCGCTTCCGGGACAGGGAGGGATGAGCAGTTCTTC. Protein sequence: CASSFASGTGRDEQFF.

The chain uses TRBV6-6 and TRBJ2-1; possibly TRBD1 for D (5 bases). CDR1 and CDR2 from the germline V gene are MNHNY and SVGAGI (reference sequence). This CDR3 is 14 amino acids long. V was shortened by 3 bases and J by 6 bases, with 12 bases between the two germline ends. The CDR3 reads CASSYYTGFNEQFF. In nucleotides, the CDR3 is TGTGCCAGCAGTTATTACACAGGCTTCAATGAGCAGTTCTTC.

This chain links TRBV5-3 with TRBJ1-2; 9 bases match TRBD1. TRBV5-3 is an ORF, with its function uncertain. The CDR3 extends over 14 amino acids. V lost 5 bases, J lost 2 bases, and 4 bases stayed unmatched. The CDR3 reads CARRTGTGNYGYTF. The CDR3 DNA sequence: TGTGCCAGAAGAACCGGGACAGGGAACTATGGCTACACCTTC.

The chain recombines TRBV19 with TRBJ2-7; TRBD1 matches 8 bases. The V gene's germline CDR1 is LNHDA and CDR2 SQIVND (reference sequence). CDR3 size: 14 residues. Trimming removed 5 bases from V and 9 bases from J; junction bases left unmatched: 12. The CDR3 protein is CASSHAGTGPLQYF. The CDR3 coding sequence is TGTGCCAGTAGTCATGCCGGGACAGGTCCCCTGCAGTACTTC.

With regard to this clone: Germline is not matched at one junction end, which may reflect a read error. The chain employs TRBV7-9 and TRBJ1-6, with TRBD1 identical over 7 bases. Germline assignment: CDR1 SEHNR and CDR2 FQNEAQ (reference sequence). The length of the CDR3 is 15 residues. The CDR3 protein is CSSSLLGQGDSPLHF. The CDR3 nucleotides are TGTTCCAGCAGCCTTCTTGGGCAGGGGGATTCACCCCTCCACTTT.

This clone has a handful of counts. The rearrangement joins TRBV19 to TRBJ1-4, with D perhaps TRBD1 (6 bases). Deletions cut 6 bases from V and 4 bases from J, with 12 bases between. The V gene's germline CDR1 is LNHDA and CDR2 SQIVND (reference sequence). The CDR3 is made up of 14 amino acids. The CDR3 spells CASSLGQFNEKLFF. CDR3 DNA: TGTGCCAGTAGCCTAGGACAGTTTAATGAAAAACTGTTTTTT.

This chain joins TRBV6-1 and TRBJ1-5; tentatively, D is TRBD1 (6 bases). There are 17 residues in the CDR3. The germline V and J ends were trimmed by 2 bases and 6 bases, with 20 bases remaining between them. Germline CDR1 is MNHNS and CDR2 is SASEGT. The CDR3 sequence: CASSEFIFGGASQPQHF. The CDR3 region has the DNA TGTGCCAGCAGTGAATTCATATTTGGGGGGGCAAGTCAGCCCCAGCATTTT.

Concerning this clone itself: At one boundary the junction diverges from the germline segment, which might be a read error. V and J are TRBV27 and TRBJ1-2, with 8 bases fitting TRBD1. CDR1 and CDR2 from the germline V gene are MNHEY and SMNVEV (reference sequence). CDR3 length: 13 amino acids. The CDR3 coding sequence is TGTGCCAGCAACCGGACAGGGAACTATGGCTACCCCTTC. Translating gives CASNRTGNYGYPF.

The chain links TRBV18 to TRBJ2-2; weak D call: TRBD1 (6 bases). The CDR3 contains 15 residues. CDR1 and CDR2 (germline): KGHSH, LQKENI. Trimming pared 3 bases from V and 3 bases from J, leaving 11 bases between. The CDR3 DNA is TGTGCCAGCTCACCGTCGACAGGTTACACCGGGGAGCTGTTTTTT. Translation gives CASSPSTGYTGELFF.